The 21 T cell receptor beta chains reported below all come from one sample, sequenced in a study of blood T cell repertoires in COVID-19. The data were produced by immunoSEQ multiplex PCR, yet TCRdb's version contains in-frame clones alone and is incomplete. The repertoire holds tens of thousands of clones, with around 77% as singletons. The specimen sequenced was peripheral blood. The source of these receptors is a man aged 80 or over with active or convalescent COVID-19.

This clone was counted once. The gene calls are TRBV7-8 and TRBJ1-1, with 8 bases aligning to TRBD1. V lost 2 bases, J lost 3 bases, and 8 bases stayed unmatched. The length of the CDR3 is 16 residues. Germline CDR1 and CDR2: SGHVS and FQNEAQ. In DNA, the CDR3 is TGTGCCAGCAGCTTATCCCCAGGGGGCGTCGACACTGAAGCTTTCTTT. This gives the protein CASSLSPGGVDTEAFF.

V and J are TRBV5-6 and TRBJ2-7; 7 nucleotides align to TRBD2. J was trimmed by 5 bases and V by 5 bases; bases with no gene match: 10. The germline gives CDR1 SGHDT, CDR2 YYEEEE. The CDR3 spans 14 residues. This CDR3 reads CASSRSGTGNEQYF. CDR3 coding DNA: TGTGCCAGCAGTCGAAGCGGGACGGGCAACGAGCAGTACTTC.

The chain employs TRBV28 and TRBJ2-7; 9 nucleotides match TRBD2. Trimming cost V 1 base and J 2 bases; bases outside gene matches: 6. The germline CDR1 and CDR2 sequences are MDHEN and SYDVKM. The CDR3 loop spans 16 amino acids. Here the CDR3 DNA reads TGTGCCAGCAGTTTATCGACTAGCGGCACCACCTACGAGCAGTACTTC. Translated: CASSLSTSGTTYEQYF.

V usage is TRBV5-1 and J usage is TRBJ2-1; D is unresolved. V dropped 0 bases and J dropped 5 bases, with 6 bases sitting between them. This CDR3 region has 13 residues. Germline CDR1 SGHRS, CDR2 YFSETQ. The CDR3: CASSLGDNNEQFF. The CDR3 DNA reads TGCGCCAGCAGCTTGGGAGATAACAATGAGCAGTTCTTC.

This chain connects TRBV3-1 (or the pseudogene TRBV3-2) to TRBJ2-3; 9 bases align to TRBD2. The germline V gene has CDR1 LGHDT and CDR2 YNNKEL (reference sequence). The CDR3 consists of 16 residues. The J segment lost 5 bases and the V segment lost 4 bases, leaving 10 bases of the junction unmatched. DNA for the CDR3: TGTGCCAGCAGCCCCCAGGTCGGGACTAGCCGAGATACGCAGTATTTT. Translation: CASSPQVGTSRDTQYF.

Here the CDR3 DNA reads TGTGCCAGCAGCGTAGCTAGCGGGGGGGCTGAGACCCAGTACTTC. This codes for CASSVASGGAETQYF. This chain uses TRBV9 with TRBJ2-5; TRBD2 matches 12 bases. With V trimmed by 0 bases and J by 5 bases, 2 bases remained unmatched. The CDR3 loop spans 15 amino acids. CDR1 is SGDLS and CDR2 is YYNGEE in the germline V gene.

The table lists this clone with a count of one. The rearrangement uses TRBV9 and TRBJ2-2; 10 nucleotides align to TRBD1. CDR3 size: 15 residues. V shed 2 bases and J 6 bases; nucleotides not matched to a gene: 4. The germline gives CDR1 SGDLS, CDR2 YYNGEE. In nucleotides, the CDR3 is TGTGCCAGCAGCGTGGACAGGGGGGAAGCCGGGGAGCTGTTTTTT. Its protein product is CASSVDRGEAGELFF.

The chain uses TRBV9 and TRBJ2-3; D ambiguous. Germline CDR1 and CDR2: SGDLS and YYNGEE. V was pared by 2 bases and J by 0 bases, with 13 bases between. This CDR3 is 16 amino acids long. This CDR3 is CASSVLKAASTDTQYF. The CDR3 nucleotides read TGTGCCAGCAGCGTCCTTAAGGCGGCTAGCACAGATACGCAGTATTTT.

This clone was detected only a few times. This sequence joins TRBV5-1 and TRBJ2-1; 8 nucleotides line up with TRBD2. This CDR3 region has 16 residues. The ends lost 4 bases at V and 4 bases at J; junction bases unmatched: 10. Germline CDR1 is SGHRS and CDR2 is YFSETQ. CDR3 sequence: CASSPGGAGVYNEQFF. The CDR3 nucleotides are TGCGCCAGCAGCCCGGGGGGGGCGGGAGTGTACAATGAGCAGTTCTTC.

The CDR3 loop is CASSPAAQPEAFF. DNA of the CDR3: TGTGCCAGTAGCCCGGCGGCCCAGCCTGAAGCTTTCTTT. The genes are TRBV19 and TRBJ1-1, with unresolved D. This CDR3 has 13 amino acids. With 6 bases removed from V and 6 bases from J, the gap between germline ends came to 14 bases. From germline, CDR1 is LNHDA and CDR2 SQIVND (reference sequence).

The rearrangement joins TRBV11-2 to TRBJ2-2; D may be TRBD2 (6 bases). Trimming stripped 5 bases from V and 1 base from J, with 8 bases between. The CDR3 runs to 14 residues. In germline, CDR1 is SGHAT, CDR2 FQNNGV. The chain's CDR3 is CASSRRGNTGELFF. CDR3 DNA: TGTGCCAGCAGCCGGAGGGGGAACACCGGGGAGCTGTTTTTT.

This chain connects TRBV11-1 to TRBJ2-7; perhaps TRBD1 as D (6 bases). Germline V CDR1 and CDR2: SGHAT, FQDESV (reference sequence). CDR3 length equals 15 residues. V was pared by 1 base and J by 0 bases, with 10 bases between. In nucleotides, the CDR3 is TGTGCCAGCAGCTTAGACTACAGGGTCTCCTACGAGCAGTACTTC. Translation gives CASSLDYRVSYEQYF.

V gene TRBV9 combines with J gene TRBJ2-1; D perhaps matches TRBD1 (5 bases). With 4 bases removed from V and 8 bases from J, the gap between germline ends came to 25 bases. Germline V gives CDR1 SGDLS, CDR2 YYNGEE. The CDR3 contains 17 residues. Here the CDR3 reads CASSRRWTPSILDEQFF. CDR3 sequence (DNA): TGTGCCAGCAGCCGAAGGTGGACACCTTCAATTTTGGATGAGCAGTTCTTC. The complete variable domain, with remaining parts taken from reference TRBV9 and TRBJ2-1, reads DSGVTQTPKHLITATGQRVTLRCSPRSGDLSVYWYQQSLDQGLQFLIQYYNGEERAKGNILERFSAQQFPDLHSELNLSSLELGDSALYFCASSRRWTPSILDEQFFGPGTRLTVL.

This chain joins TRBV7-9 and TRBJ1-2; D remains unclear. The V gene lost 4 bases and the J gene lost 3 bases, with 21 bases spanning the gap. CDR1 is SEHNR, CDR2 FQNEAQ, per germline (reference sequence). The CDR3 is made up of 17 amino acids. In DNA, the CDR3 is TGTGCCAGCAGCTCTTTCCGGTTGGGTCGCCAGGACTATGGCTACACCTTC. This sequence encodes CASSSFRLGRQDYGYTF.

The J gene is TRBJ1-1, the V gene TRBV5-1; 9 bases map to TRBD1. V lost 2 bases and J lost 4; bases outside the gene matches: 6. From germline, CDR1 is SGHRS and CDR2 YFSETQ. The CDR3 contains 15 residues. The CDR3 nucleotides are TGCGCCAGCAGCTTACCGGGACAGGGAGGCACTGAAGCTTTCTTT. Protein: CASSLPGQGGTEAFF.

The J gene is TRBJ1-1, the V gene TRBV29-1; no definite D call. Germline loops: CDR1 SQVTM, CDR2 ANQGSEA. The CDR3 has 14 residues. V was pared by 7 bases and J by 2 bases, with 17 bases between. The DNA of the CDR3 is TGCAGCGCCCTCCGGGCCGAGGGAAACACTGAAGCTTTCTTT. This encodes CSALRAEGNTEAFF.

The chain uses TRBV7-9 and TRBJ1-2; D perhaps matches TRBD1 (6 bases). The CDR3 runs 13 residues. Germline CDR1 reads SEHNR; CDR2 reads FQNEAQ (reference sequence). V lost 3 bases to trimming and J lost 10 bases, with 15 bases between them. The CDR3 DNA reads as TGTGCCAGCAGCTTTACAGGGTTTATGTCCTACACCTTC. Amino acids: CASSFTGFMSYTF.

V usage is TRBV30 and J usage is TRBJ2-1, with TRBD2 matching over 8 bases. The CDR3 covers 16 residues. The V gene's germline CDR1 is GTSNPN and CDR2 SVGIG (reference sequence). The J segment lost 0 bases and the V segment lost 8 bases, leaving 12 bases of the junction unmatched. The CDR3 DNA reads TGTGCCCAAAGGCGGGGGGAGGGGTTCTCCTACAATGAGCAGTTCTTC. Protein sequence: CAQRRGEGFSYNEQFF.

This clone was counted only a few times. The chain employs TRBV7-3 and TRBJ2-1; D gene unclear. Germline V lookup: CDR1 SGHTA, CDR2 FQGTGA. CDR3 length equals 16 residues. V was shortened by 2 bases and J by 1 base, with 12 bases between the two germline ends. CDR3 coding DNA: TGTGCCAGCAGCTTAGGATCGGCGGAGTCCTACAATGAGCAGTTCTTC. Translated, it gives CASSLGSAESYNEQFF. Drawing the rest from reference TRBV7-3 and TRBJ2-1, the complete variable domain is GAGVSQTPSNKVTEKGKYVELRCDPISGHTALYWYRQSLGQGPEFLIYFQGTGAADDSGLPNDRFFAVRPEGSVSTLKIQRTERGDSAVYLCASSLGSAESYNEQFFGPGTRLTVL.

This chain links TRBV28 with TRBJ2-5; TRBD1 aligns across 8 bases. Germline CDR1 reads MDHEN; CDR2 reads SYDVKM. Trimming cost V 5 bases and J 1 base; bases outside gene matches: 6. The CDR3 is 15 residues long. CDR3: CASSPSGQAQETQYF. In nucleotides, the CDR3 is TGTGCCAGCAGTCCGTCGGGACAGGCCCAAGAGACCCAGTACTTC.

The CDR3 DNA is TGTGCCAGCAGGCCCGGGGGGACGGTGGCGGAGCAGTACTTC. It is translated as CASRPGGTVAEQYF. The gene calls are TRBV27 and TRBJ2-7, with 7 positions matching TRBD2. The CDR3 runs 14 residues. V was clipped by 6 bases and J by 7 bases; unmatched bases: 12. From germline, CDR1 is MNHEY and CDR2 SMNVEV (reference sequence).